The T cell receptor beta chain under discussion was sequenced for a study of blood T cell repertoires in COVID-19. Study summary: T cells, B-cell-depleted T cells, or PBMCs provided the cDNA or gDNA that served as material.

This clone appeared a single time. Those designated as exposed participants met a COVID-19 case within 2 weeks before study entry. Germline V CDR1 and CDR2: MDHEN, SYDVKM. Trimming at V came to 2 bases and at J to 7 bases, leaving 8 bases not matched to a gene. The CDR3 sequence is 17 residues long. Method: immunoSEQ multiplex PCR; TCRdb's copy keeps in-frame clones and lacks some. The sample lists 250,000 to 400,000 clones, 85% occurring once. V is TRBV28 and J is TRBJ1-6, with 10 bases that match TRBD1. This clonotype originated in a woman between 25 and 40 years old who had been exposed to COVID-19. The sequenced material came from PBMCs or T cells enriched from blood (not recorded which). The CDR3 region is CASSLPDRGLRNSPLHF. In DNA, the CDR3 is TGTGCCAGCAGTTTACCCGACAGGGGGCTTCGGAATTCACCCCTCCACTTT.